The source of this TCR beta chain is a study of cytomegalovirus exposure and HLA in healthy donors. CDR1 is SNHLY, CDR2 FYNNEI, per germline. Trimming removed 4 bases at V and 6 bases at J, with 11 bases between. CDR3 length equals 13 residues. Both 60 Vbeta primers and 13 Jbeta primers went into the PCR. Profiling relied on immunoSEQ multiplex PCR, and the TCRdb table lists in-frame clones only, not all of them. The profile shows under 200,000 clones, roughly 79% of them singletons. The genes are TRBV2 and TRBJ2-3; tentative D call: TRBD1 (6 bases). Sequences were obtained from PBMCs. This clonotype was obtained from a man aged 30 to 39 in good health and CMV-seronegative. The CDR3, as DNA: TGTGCCAGCAGTGTGGGGGCGGTGGATACGCAGTATTTT. Residues: CASSVGAVDTQYF.